The rows below give T cell receptor beta chains drawn from one sample of a study of cytomegalovirus exposure and HLA in healthy donors. Produced via immunoSEQ multiplex PCR; TCRdb's table is partial and in-frame only. The sample lists fewer than 95,000 clones; 55% to 70% were seen once. The sequencing input was PBMCs. The source of these receptors is a woman in her forties or fifties in good health and CMV-seropositive. Each CDR3 is given with its conserved first and last residue. Fields, in order: J gene, V gene, clone size, D gene, CDR3 DNA, CDR3 protein. A D gene is named only where the DNA matches it firmly. Some rows have no size entry. The others give once, few or many, or a class for an expanded clone.

j_call: TRBJ2-7
v_call: TRBV19
clone_size: -
d_call: TRBD1
cdr3_nt: TGTGCCAGTAGTGACACAGGGGGTCCCTCTTACGAGCAGTACTTC
cdr3_aa: CASSDTGGPSYEQYF

j_call: TRBJ1-2
v_call: TRBV13
clone_size: -
d_call: TRBD1
cdr3_nt: TGTGCCAGCAGCGCCTGGACAGGGGAGACCGCTGACTATGGCTACACCTTC
cdr3_aa: CASSAWTGETADYGYTF

j_call: TRBJ1-3
v_call: TRBV4-3
clone_size: few
d_call: -
cdr3_nt: TGCGCCAGCAGCCAAGACGGAACAGGGTCAGGAGGAAACACCATATATTTT
cdr3_aa: CASSQDGTGSGGNTIYF

j_call: TRBJ1-1
v_call: TRBV6-5
clone_size: -
d_call: -
cdr3_nt: TGTGCCAGCAGCAACATCCCTCGCGGGGAAGCTTTCTTT
cdr3_aa: CASSNIPRGEAFF

j_call: TRBJ1-2
v_call: TRBV28
clone_size: -
d_call: -
cdr3_nt: TGTGCCAGCAGTTTACAGGGGACCTATGGCTACACCTTC
cdr3_aa: CASSLQGTYGYTF

j_call: TRBJ1-3
v_call: TRBV18
clone_size: few
d_call: -
cdr3_nt: TGTGCCAGCTCACCAAACGACAGGTCTTACTCTGGAAACACCATATATTTT
cdr3_aa: CASSPNDRSYSGNTIYF

j_call: TRBJ1-1
v_call: TRBV27
clone_size: -
d_call: -
cdr3_nt: TGTGCCAGCAGTTTACAGGAGGGAGGTGAAGCTTTCTTT
cdr3_aa: CASSLQEGGEAFF

j_call: TRBJ2-7
v_call: TRBV7-9
clone_size: -
d_call: TRBD1
cdr3_nt: TGTGCCAGCAGCTCGGACAGGGAGGTCGAGCAGTACTTC
cdr3_aa: CASSSDREVEQYF

j_call: TRBJ1-1
v_call: TRBV28
clone_size: -
d_call: -
cdr3_nt: TGTGCCAGCAGTTTCCCCTGGGGGGACGATTACACTGAAGCTTTCTTT
cdr3_aa: CASSFPWGDDYTEAFF

j_call: TRBJ1-5
v_call: TRBV27
clone_size: -
d_call: -
cdr3_nt: TGTGCCAGCAGTTTACAGGGGCGATATCCTCAGCCCCAGCATTTT
cdr3_aa: CASSLQGRYPQPQHF

j_call: TRBJ2-5
v_call: TRBV30
clone_size: -
d_call: -
cdr3_nt: TGTGCCTGTATTAGCGGACTTCAAGAGACCCAGTACTTC
cdr3_aa: CACISGLQETQYF

j_call: TRBJ1-1
v_call: TRBV7-9
clone_size: -
d_call: TRBD1
cdr3_nt: TGTGCCAGCAGCTTACAGGGGGCGCAGATGGGAACTGAAGCTTTCTTT
cdr3_aa: CASSLQGAQMGTEAFF

j_call: TRBJ1-2
v_call: TRBV2
clone_size: few
d_call: -
cdr3_nt: TGTGCCAGCAGAGAGGACAGCTATGGCTACACCTTC
cdr3_aa: CASREDSYGYTF

j_call: TRBJ2-1
v_call: TRBV10-3
clone_size: -
d_call: -
cdr3_nt: TGTGCCATCAGTGACGGGAGCTCCTACAATGAGCAGTTCTTC
cdr3_aa: CAISDGSSYNEQFF

j_call: TRBJ2-2
v_call: TRBV2
clone_size: -
d_call: TRBD2
cdr3_nt: TGTGCCAGCAGCCTCAGCGGGGGGGCCAACACCGGGGAGCTGTTTTTT
cdr3_aa: CASSLSGGANTGELFF

j_call: TRBJ2-7
v_call: TRBV6-1
clone_size: -
d_call: TRBD1
cdr3_nt: TGTGCCAGCTTCACAGGGGATATCTCCTACGAGCAGTACTTC
cdr3_aa: CASFTGDISYEQYF

j_call: TRBJ1-1
v_call: TRBV7-9
clone_size: -
d_call: -
cdr3_nt: TGTGCCAGCAGCGCCGGGACAGAAGCTTTCTTT
cdr3_aa: CASSAGTEAFF

j_call: TRBJ1-6
v_call: TRBV7-2
clone_size: -
d_call: -
cdr3_nt: TGTGCCAGCAGATTAACAGGGACATATAATTCACCCCTCCACTTT
cdr3_aa: CASRLTGTYNSPLHF

j_call: TRBJ1-2
v_call: TRBV30
clone_size: -
d_call: TRBD1
cdr3_nt: TGTGCCTGGACAGGGGGCGGCTATGGCTACACCTTC
cdr3_aa: CAWTGGGYGYTF

j_call: TRBJ1-1
v_call: TRBV7-9
clone_size: -
d_call: TRBD1
cdr3_nt: TGTGCCAGCAGCACGACAGGGGGCGACGCTTTCTTT
cdr3_aa: CASSTTGGDAFF

j_call: TRBJ1-2
v_call: TRBV28
clone_size: -
d_call: -
cdr3_nt: TGTGCCAGCACCTCGAGGGCACTCTATGGCTACACCTTC
cdr3_aa: CASTSRALYGYTF

j_call: TRBJ2-2
v_call: TRBV2
clone_size: once
d_call: -
cdr3_nt: TGTGCCAGCAGCGACGGGATTTACGTTTCCGGGGAGCTGTTTTTT
cdr3_aa: CASSDGIYVSGELFF

j_call: TRBJ1-1
v_call: TRBV9
clone_size: -
d_call: -
cdr3_nt: TGTGCCAGCAGCGTAGACAACGGGGGAGGGACTGAAGCTTTCTTT
cdr3_aa: CASSVDNGGGTEAFF

j_call: TRBJ1-4
v_call: TRBV2
clone_size: few
d_call: TRBD1
cdr3_nt: TGTGCCAGCAGGGATCGGGGACAGTTTAATGAAAAACTGTTTTTT
cdr3_aa: CASRDRGQFNEKLFF

j_call: TRBJ2-5
v_call: TRBV5-6
clone_size: -
d_call: TRBD1
cdr3_nt: TGTGCCAGCAGCTCATGGGGGGGACAGGGTCAAGAGACCCAGTACTTC
cdr3_aa: CASSSWGGQGQETQYF

j_call: TRBJ2-2
v_call: TRBV5-1
clone_size: -
d_call: -
cdr3_nt: TGCGCCAGCAAAAGGGATCCTTTGACAGCGTCCACCGGGGAGCTGTTTTTT
cdr3_aa: CASKRDPLTASTGELFF

j_call: TRBJ2-3
v_call: TRBV5-1
clone_size: -
d_call: TRBD1
cdr3_nt: TGCGCCAGCACCGAAGGAACAGGGGGAATAGGGGTGCAGTATTTT
cdr3_aa: CASTEGTGGIGVQYF

j_call: TRBJ2-7
v_call: TRBV18
clone_size: -
d_call: TRBD1
cdr3_nt: TGTGCCAGCTCACCACTCTGGGCCGGGGGGACAGGGGGCGGCACCTACGAGCAGTACTTC
cdr3_aa: CASSPLWAGGTGGGTYEQYF